The sequence of this T cell receptor beta chain was determined in a study of T cell changes during pregnancy in multiple sclerosis (dated by TCRdb to between 2019 and 2020). With respect to the entire study: Changes in the T cell repertoire over the course of pregnancy were examined in this study in women with multiple sclerosis.

Of note for this clone: Its cognate antigen has yet to be identified. Per-base quality was not reported, and no clone a single base away is much larger than it.

The trim is 6 bases for V and 1 base for J, with a gap of 12 bases between the germline ends. Spanning cysteine to phenylalanine, the CDR3 consists of 14 amino acids. The only DNA kept is the CDR3, 42 bases in frame from the first base. The germline V gene (reference sequence) gives CDR1 as LNHDA and CDR2 as SQIVND. Receptor amplification or capture employed the immunoSEQ multiplex PCR assay. TCRdb stores this immuneACCESS table with in-frame sequences only. Part of the clones is absent; in the studies checked, under half of the shortfall reflects unresolved V genes, and no reason is known for the rest. The sample table lists some 38,000 clones, 85% to 95% of them with a count of one. The top ten hold around 0.37% of the sample.

This receptor was obtained from a female donor with multiple sclerosis, enrolled in a pregnancy study. The sequencing here drew on CD4+ T cells from peripheral blood mononuclear cells, taken in the second trimester of pregnancy. This sequence uses TRBV19 and TRBJ1-1; D gene: possibly TRBD1, on 5 matching bases. The sequenced DNA: TGTGCCAGTAGACTATCTGGACAGAACACTGAAGCTTTCTTT. Its translation reads: CASRLSGQNTEAFF.